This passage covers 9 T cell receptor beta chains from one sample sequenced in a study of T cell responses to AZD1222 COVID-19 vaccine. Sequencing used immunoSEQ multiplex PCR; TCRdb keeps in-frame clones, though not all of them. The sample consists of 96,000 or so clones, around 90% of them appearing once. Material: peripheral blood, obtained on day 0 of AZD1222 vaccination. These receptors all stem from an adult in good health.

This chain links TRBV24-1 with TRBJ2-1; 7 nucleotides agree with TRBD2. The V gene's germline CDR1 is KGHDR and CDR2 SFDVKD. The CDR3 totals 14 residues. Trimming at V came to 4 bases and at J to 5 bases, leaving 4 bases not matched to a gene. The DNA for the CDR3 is TGTGCCACCAGTGAGGCAGGGACTAACAATGAGCAGTTCTTC. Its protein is CATSEAGTNNEQFF.

As DNA, the CDR3 is TGTGCCAGCAGTGAGAAGGGACAGCTAGAGACCCAGTACTTC. Translating it yields CASSEKGQLETQYF. The V and J genes are TRBV25-1 and TRBJ2-5, with 7 bases fitting TRBD1. CDR1 MGHDK and CDR2 SYGVNS come from the germline V gene. After removal of 3 bases from V and 4 bases from J, the junction contained 5 bases not matched to a gene. CDR3 length: 14 amino acids.

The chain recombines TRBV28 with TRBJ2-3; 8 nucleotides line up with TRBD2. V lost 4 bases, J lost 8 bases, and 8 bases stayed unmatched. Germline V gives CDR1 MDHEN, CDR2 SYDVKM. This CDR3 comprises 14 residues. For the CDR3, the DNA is TGTGCCAGCAGTTCCGGGACTAGTCCTCCTACGCAGTATTTT. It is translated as CASSSGTSPPTQYF.

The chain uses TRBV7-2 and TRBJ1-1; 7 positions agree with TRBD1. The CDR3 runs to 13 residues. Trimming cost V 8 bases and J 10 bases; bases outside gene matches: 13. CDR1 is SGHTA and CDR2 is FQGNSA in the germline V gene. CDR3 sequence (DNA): TGTGCCAGCTCGCCGGAGACAGGGTTGGGAGCTTTCTTT. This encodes CASSPETGLGAFF.

The CDR3 nucleotides are TGTGCCAGTAGTATCAACGTGGCCCCGACCGGGGAGCTGTTTTTT. This codes for CASSINVAPTGELFF. J is TRBJ2-2 and V is TRBV19; no clear D. The germline CDR1 and CDR2 sequences are LNHDA and SQIVND (reference sequence). Trimming left V 3 bases short and J 5 bases short, with 13 bases between. This CDR3 has 15 amino acids.

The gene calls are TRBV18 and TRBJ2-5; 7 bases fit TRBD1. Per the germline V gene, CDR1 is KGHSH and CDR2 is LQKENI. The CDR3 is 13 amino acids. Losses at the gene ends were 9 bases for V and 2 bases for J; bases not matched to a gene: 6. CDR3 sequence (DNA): TGTGCCAGTCACGACAGGGTGCAAGAGACCCAGTACTTC. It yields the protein CASHDRVQETQYF. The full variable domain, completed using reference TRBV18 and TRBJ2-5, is NAGVMQNPRHLVRRRGQEARLRCSPMKGHSHVYWYRQLPEEGLKFMVYLQKENIIDESGMPKERFSAEFPKEGPSILRIQQVVRGDSAAYFCASHDRVQETQYFGPGTRLLVL.

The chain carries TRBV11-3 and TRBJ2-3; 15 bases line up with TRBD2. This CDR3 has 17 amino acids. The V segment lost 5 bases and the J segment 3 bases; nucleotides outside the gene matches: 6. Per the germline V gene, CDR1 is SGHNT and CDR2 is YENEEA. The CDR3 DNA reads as TGTGCCAGCAGCCAAGGACTAGCGGGAGGGACGACAGATACGCAGTATTTT. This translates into CASSQGLAGGTTDTQYF.

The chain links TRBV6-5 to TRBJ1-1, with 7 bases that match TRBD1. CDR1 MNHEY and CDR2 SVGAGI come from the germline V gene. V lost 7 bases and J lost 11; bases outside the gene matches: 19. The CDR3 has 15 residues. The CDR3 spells CASTSGTANTEVAFF. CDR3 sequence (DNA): TGTGCCAGCACGTCCGGGACAGCCAACACTGAAGTGGCTTTCTTT.

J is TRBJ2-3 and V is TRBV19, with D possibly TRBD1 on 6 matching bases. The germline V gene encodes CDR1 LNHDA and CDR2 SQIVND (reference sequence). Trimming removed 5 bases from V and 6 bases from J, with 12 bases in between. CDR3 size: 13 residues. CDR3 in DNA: TGTGCCAGTAGTCTACAGGGCTCGGATACGCAGTATTTT. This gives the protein CASSLQGSDTQYF.